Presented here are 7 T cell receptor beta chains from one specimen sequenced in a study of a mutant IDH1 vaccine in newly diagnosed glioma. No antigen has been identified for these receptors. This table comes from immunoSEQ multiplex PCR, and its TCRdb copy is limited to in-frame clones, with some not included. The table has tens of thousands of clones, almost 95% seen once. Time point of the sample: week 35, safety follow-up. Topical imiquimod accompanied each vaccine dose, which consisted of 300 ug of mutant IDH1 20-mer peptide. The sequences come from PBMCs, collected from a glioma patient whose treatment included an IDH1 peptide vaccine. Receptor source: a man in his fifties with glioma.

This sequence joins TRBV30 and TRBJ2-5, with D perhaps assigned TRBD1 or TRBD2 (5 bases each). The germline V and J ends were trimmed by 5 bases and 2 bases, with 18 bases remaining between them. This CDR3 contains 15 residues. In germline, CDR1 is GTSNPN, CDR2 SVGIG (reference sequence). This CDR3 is CAWSLTGGLQETQYF. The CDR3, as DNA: TGTGCCTGGTCCCTAACAGGCGGGCTTCAAGAGACCCAGTACTTC.

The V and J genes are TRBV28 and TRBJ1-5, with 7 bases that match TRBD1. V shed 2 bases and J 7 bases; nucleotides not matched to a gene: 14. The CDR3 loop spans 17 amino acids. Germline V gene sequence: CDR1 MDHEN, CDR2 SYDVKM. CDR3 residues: CASSLPLDRARGQPQHF. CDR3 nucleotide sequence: TGTGCCAGCAGTTTACCCTTAGACAGGGCCCGGGGACAGCCCCAGCATTTT.

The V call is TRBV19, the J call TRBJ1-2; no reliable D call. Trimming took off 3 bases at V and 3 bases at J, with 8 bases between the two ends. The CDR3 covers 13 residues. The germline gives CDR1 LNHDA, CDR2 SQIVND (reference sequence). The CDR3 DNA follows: TGTGCCAGTAGTATGGAGAGGTACTATGGCTACACCTTC. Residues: CASSMERYYGYTF. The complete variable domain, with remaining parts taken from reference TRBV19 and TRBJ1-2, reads DGGITQSPKYLFRKEGQNVTLSCEQNLNHDAMYWYRQDPGQGLRLIYYSQIVNDFQKGDIAEGYSVSREKKESFPLTVTSAQKNPTAFYLCASSMERYYGYTFGSGTRLTVV.

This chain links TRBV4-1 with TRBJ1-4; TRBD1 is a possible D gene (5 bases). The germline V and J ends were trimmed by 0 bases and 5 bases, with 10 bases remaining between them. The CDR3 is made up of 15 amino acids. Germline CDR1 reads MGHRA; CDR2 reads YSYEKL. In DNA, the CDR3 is TGCGCCAGCAGCCAAGATACAGGAGGCAATGAAAAACTGTTTTTT. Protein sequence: CASSQDTGGNEKLFF.

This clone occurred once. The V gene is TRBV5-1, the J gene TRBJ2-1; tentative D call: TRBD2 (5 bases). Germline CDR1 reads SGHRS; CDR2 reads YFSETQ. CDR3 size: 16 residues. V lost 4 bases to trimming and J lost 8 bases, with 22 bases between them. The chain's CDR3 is CASSPGGPTGHDEQFF. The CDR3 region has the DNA TGCGCCAGCAGCCCCGGAGGTCCGACTGGTCATGATGAGCAGTTCTTC.

DNA of the CDR3: TGTGCCAGCAGGTGGCAGGGCTACTCCTACGAGCAGTACTTC. This sequence encodes CASRWQGYSYEQYF. This chain links TRBV28 with TRBJ2-7, with D perhaps matching TRBD1 (5 bases). V gave up 6 bases and J gave up 0 bases, with 12 bases separating them. The CDR3 totals 14 residues. Per germline, CDR1 MDHEN and CDR2 SYDVKM.

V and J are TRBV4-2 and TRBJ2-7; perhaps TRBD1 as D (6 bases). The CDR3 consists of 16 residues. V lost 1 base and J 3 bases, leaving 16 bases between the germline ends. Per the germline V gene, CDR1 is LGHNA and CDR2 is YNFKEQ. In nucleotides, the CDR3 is TGTGCCAGCAGCCAAGGGAGGCCAGGGGCGGGCTACGAGCAGTACTTC. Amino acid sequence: CASSQGRPGAGYEQYF.